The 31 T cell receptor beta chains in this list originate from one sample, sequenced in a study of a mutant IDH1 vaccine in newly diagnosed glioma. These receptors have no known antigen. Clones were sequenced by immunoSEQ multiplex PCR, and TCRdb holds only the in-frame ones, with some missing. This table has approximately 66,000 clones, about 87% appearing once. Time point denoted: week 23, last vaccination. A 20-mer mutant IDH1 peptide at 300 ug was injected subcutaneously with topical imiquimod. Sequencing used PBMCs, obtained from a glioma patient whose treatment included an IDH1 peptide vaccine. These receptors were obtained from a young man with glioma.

The CDR3 here is CASSEDQRDHTGELFF. The CDR3 nucleotides read TGTGCCAGCAGTGAAGATCAGCGGGACCACACCGGGGAGCTGTTTTTT. This chain links TRBV6-1 with TRBJ2-2; 7 bases line up with TRBD2. CDR1 is MNHNS and CDR2 is SASEGT in the germline V gene. J gave up 3 bases and V 1 base, and 5 bases lay outside the gene matches. CDR3 length: 16 amino acids.

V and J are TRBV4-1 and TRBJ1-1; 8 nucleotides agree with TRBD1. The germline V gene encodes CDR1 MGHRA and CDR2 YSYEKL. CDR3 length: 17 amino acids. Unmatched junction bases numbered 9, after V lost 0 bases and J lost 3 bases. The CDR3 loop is CASSQDGQGGFDTEAFF. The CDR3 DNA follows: TGCGCCAGCAGCCAAGATGGACAGGGAGGATTCGACACTGAAGCTTTCTTT.

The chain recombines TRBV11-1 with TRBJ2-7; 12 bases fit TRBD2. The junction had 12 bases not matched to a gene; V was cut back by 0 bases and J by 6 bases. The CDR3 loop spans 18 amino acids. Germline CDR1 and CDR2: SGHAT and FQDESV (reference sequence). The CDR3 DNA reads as TGTGCCAGCAGCTTAGCGTGGGTCCCTAGCGGGGGGGCCATCGAGCAGTACTTC. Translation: CASSLAWVPSGGAIEQYF.

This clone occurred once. In DNA, the CDR3 is TGCGCCAGCAGCTTGGCCCCCGCAGCGGGAGGAGAGGCAGATACGCAGTATTTT. Translating gives CASSLAPAAGGEADTQYF. The J gene is TRBJ2-3, the V gene TRBV5-1; TRBD2 matches at 9 bases. The CDR3 has 18 amino acids. CDR1 is SGHRS, CDR2 YFSETQ, per germline. J lost 4 bases, V lost 0 bases, and 12 bases had no gene match.

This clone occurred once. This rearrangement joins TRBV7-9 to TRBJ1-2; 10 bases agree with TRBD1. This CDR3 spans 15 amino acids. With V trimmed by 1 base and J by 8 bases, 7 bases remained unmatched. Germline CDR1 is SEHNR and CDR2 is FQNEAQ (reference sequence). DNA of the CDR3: TGTGCCAGCAGCTTAGTGCGACAGGGGGCTCGCGGCTACACCTTC. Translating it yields CASSLVRQGARGYTF.

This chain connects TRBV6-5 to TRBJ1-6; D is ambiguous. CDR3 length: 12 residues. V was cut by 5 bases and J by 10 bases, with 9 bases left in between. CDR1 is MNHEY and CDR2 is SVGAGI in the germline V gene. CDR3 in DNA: TGTGCCAGCAGTGCCCGAGGGTCACCCCTCCACTTT. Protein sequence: CASSARGSPLHF.

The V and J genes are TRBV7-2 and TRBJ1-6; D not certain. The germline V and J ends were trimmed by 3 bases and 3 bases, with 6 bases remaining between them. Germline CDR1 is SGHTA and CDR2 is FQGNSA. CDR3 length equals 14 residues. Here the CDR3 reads CASSFSVYNSPLHF. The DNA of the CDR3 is TGTGCCAGCAGCTTCTCCGTCTATAATTCACCCCTCCACTTT.

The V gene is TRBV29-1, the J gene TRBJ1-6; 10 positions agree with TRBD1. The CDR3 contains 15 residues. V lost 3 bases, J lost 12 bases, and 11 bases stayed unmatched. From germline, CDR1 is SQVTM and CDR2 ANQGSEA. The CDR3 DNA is TGCAGCGTTGAGGGACAGGGGTTTCTCCCTTTACCCCTCCACTTT. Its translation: CSVEGQGFLPLPLHF. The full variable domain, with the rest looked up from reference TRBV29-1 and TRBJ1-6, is SAVISQKPSRDICQRGTSLTIQCQVDSQVTMMFWYRQQPGQSLTLIATANQGSEATYESGFVIDKFPISRPNLTFSTLTVSNMSPEDSSIYLCSVEGQGFLPLPLHFGNGTRLTVT.

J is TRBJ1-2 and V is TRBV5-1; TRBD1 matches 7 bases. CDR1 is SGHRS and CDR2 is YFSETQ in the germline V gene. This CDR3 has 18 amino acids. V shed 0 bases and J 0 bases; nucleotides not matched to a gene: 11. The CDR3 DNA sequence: TGCGCCAGCAGCTTGGGTTCGGCAGGGGGACTGGCTAACTATGGCTACACCTTC. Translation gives CASSLGSAGGLANYGYTF.

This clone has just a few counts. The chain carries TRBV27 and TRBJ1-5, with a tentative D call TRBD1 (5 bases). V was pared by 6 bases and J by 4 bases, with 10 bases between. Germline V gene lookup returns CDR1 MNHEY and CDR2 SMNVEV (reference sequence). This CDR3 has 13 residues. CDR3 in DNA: TGTGCCAGCAGCAGGGCTTTAAATCAGCCCCAGCATTTT. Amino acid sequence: CASSRALNQPQHF.

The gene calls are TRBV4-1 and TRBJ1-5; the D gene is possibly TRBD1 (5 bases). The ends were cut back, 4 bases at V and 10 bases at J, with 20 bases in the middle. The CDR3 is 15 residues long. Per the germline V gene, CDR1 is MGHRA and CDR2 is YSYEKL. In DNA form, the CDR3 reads TGCGCCAGCAGCCCAGCAGATCGGGGGTCGAGTCCCCAGCATTTT. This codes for CASSPADRGSSPQHF.

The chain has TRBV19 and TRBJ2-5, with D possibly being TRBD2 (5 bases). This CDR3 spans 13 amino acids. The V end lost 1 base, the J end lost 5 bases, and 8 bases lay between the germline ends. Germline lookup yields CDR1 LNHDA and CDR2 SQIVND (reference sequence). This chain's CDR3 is CASSIGGKETQYF. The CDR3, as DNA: TGTGCCAGTAGTATAGGAGGGAAGGAGACCCAGTACTTC.

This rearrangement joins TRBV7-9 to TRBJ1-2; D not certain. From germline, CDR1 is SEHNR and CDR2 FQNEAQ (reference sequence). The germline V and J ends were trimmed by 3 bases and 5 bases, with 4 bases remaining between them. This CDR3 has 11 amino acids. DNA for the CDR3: TGTGCCAGCAGCTTTGGGTATGGCTACACCTTC. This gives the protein CASSFGYGYTF.

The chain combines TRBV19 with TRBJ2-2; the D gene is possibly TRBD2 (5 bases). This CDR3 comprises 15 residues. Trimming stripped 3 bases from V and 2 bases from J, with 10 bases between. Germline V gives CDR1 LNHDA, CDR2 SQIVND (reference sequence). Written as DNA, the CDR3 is TGTGCCAGTAGTATGAGTCGGGGTAACACCGGGGAGCTGTTTTTT. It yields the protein CASSMSRGNTGELFF.

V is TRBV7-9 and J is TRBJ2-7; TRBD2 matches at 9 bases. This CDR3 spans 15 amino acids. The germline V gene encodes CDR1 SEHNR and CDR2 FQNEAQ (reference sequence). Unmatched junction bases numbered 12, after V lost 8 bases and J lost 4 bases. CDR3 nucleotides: TGTGCCAGCGGTCCGGCTGCGGGAGGGTATTACGAGCAGTACTTC. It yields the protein CASGPAAGGYYEQYF.

The CDR3 DNA follows: TGCGCCAGCAGCCAAGGCTGGACATCGGAGACCCAGTACTTC. Translation: CASSQGWTSETQYF. This chain uses TRBV4-1 with TRBJ2-5; D possibly corresponds to TRBD1 (5 bases). Germline assignment: CDR1 MGHRA and CDR2 YSYEKL. The CDR3 loop spans 14 amino acids. V dropped 1 base and J dropped 5 bases, with 11 bases sitting between them.

The CDR3 region is CAWTSRATNEKLFF. The CDR3 region has the DNA TGTGCCTGGACCTCTAGGGCAACTAATGAAAAACTGTTTTTT. The chain carries TRBV30 and TRBJ1-4; D remains ambiguous. Per the germline V gene, CDR1 is GTSNPN and CDR2 is SVGIG (reference sequence). The CDR3 loop spans 14 amino acids. V lost 4 bases, J lost 0 bases, and 9 bases lay in between. Using reference TRBV30 and TRBJ1-4 for the parts outside the CDR3, the full variable domain is SQTIHQWPATLVQPVGSPLSLECTVEGTSNPNLYWYRQAAGRGLQLLFYSVGIGQISSEVPQNLSASRPQDRQFILSSKKLLLSDSGFYLCAWTSRATNEKLFFGSGTQLSVL.

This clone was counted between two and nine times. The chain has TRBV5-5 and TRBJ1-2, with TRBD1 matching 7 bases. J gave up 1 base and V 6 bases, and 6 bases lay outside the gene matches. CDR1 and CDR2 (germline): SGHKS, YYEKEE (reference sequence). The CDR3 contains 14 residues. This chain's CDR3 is CASNPGQNNYGYTF. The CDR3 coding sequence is TGTGCCAGCAATCCGGGACAGAATAACTATGGCTACACCTTC.

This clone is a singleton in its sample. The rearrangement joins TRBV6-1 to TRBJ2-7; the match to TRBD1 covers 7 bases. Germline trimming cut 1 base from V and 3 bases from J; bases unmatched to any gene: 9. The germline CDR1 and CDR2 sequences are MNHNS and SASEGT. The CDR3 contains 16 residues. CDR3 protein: CASSEDFSGTVYEQYF. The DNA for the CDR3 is TGTGCCAGCAGTGAAGACTTCTCCGGGACAGTCTACGAGCAGTACTTC.

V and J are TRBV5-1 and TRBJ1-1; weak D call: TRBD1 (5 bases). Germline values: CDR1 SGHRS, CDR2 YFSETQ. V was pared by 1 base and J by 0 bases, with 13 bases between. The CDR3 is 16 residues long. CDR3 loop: CASSLLGALMNTEAFF. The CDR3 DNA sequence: TGCGCCAGCAGCTTGCTAGGGGCGCTCATGAACACTGAAGCTTTCTTT.

CDR3 coding DNA: TGTGCCAGCAGCGTTGGCGGAGGGGGGAGCGGGACCCAGCATTTT. It is translated as CASSVGGGGSGTQHF. This chain uses TRBV9 with TRBJ1-5, with D maybe TRBD1 (6 bases). The CDR3 is 15 residues long. Looked up from germline, CDR1 is SGDLS and CDR2 is YYNGEE. Trimming took 2 bases from V and 11 from J, leaving 20 bases between them.

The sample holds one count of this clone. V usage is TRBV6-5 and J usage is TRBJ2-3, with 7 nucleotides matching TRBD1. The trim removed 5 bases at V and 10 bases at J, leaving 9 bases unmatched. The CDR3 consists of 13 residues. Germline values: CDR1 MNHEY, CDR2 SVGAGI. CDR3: CASSADRPEAQYF. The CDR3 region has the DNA TGTGCCAGCAGTGCGGACAGGCCCGAAGCGCAGTATTTT.

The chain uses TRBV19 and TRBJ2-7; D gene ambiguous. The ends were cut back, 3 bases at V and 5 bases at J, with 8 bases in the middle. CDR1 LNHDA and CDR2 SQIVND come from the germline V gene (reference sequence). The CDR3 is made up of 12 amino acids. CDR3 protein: CASSMGIHEQYF. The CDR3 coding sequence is TGTGCCAGTAGTATGGGGATCCACGAGCAGTACTTC.

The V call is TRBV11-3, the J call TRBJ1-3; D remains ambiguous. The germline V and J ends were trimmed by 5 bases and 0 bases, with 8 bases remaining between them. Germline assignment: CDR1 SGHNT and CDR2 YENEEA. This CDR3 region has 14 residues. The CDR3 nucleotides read TGTGCCAGCAGCGACGGAGGCTCTGGAAACACCATATATTTT. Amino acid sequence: CASSDGGSGNTIYF.

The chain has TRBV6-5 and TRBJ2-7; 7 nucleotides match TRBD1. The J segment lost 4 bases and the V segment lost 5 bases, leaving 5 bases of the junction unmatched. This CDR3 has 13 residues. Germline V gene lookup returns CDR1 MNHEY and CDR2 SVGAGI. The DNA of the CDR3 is TGTGCCAGCAGTGACAGGGACGGTTACGAGCAGTACTTC. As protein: CASSDRDGYEQYF.

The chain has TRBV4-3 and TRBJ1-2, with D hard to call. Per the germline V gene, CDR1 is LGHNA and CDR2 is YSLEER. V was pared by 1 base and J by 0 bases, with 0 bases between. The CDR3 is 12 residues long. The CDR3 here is CASSQANYGYTF. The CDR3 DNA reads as TGCGCCAGCAGCCAAGCTAACTATGGCTACACCTTC.

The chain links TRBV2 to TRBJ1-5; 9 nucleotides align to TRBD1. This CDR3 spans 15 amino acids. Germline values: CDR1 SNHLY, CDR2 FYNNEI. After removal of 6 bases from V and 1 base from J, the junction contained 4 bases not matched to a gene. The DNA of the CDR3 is TGTGCCAGCAGGGGACAGGGCTCGAGCAATCAGCCCCAGCATTTT. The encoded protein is CASRGQGSSNQPQHF.

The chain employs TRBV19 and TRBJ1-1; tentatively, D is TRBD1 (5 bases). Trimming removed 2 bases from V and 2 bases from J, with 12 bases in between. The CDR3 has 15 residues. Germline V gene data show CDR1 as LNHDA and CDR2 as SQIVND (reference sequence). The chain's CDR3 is CASSIYGGPNTEAFF. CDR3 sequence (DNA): TGTGCCAGTAGTATATACGGGGGACCAAACACTGAAGCTTTCTTT.

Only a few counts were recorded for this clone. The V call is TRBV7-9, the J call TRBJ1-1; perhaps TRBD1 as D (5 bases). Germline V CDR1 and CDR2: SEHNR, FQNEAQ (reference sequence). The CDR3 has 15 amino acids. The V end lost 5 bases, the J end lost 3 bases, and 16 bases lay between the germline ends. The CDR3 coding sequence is TGTGCCAGCAGCCCCGCCCCAGGGTTCGACACTGAAGCTTTCTTT. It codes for CASSPAPGFDTEAFF.

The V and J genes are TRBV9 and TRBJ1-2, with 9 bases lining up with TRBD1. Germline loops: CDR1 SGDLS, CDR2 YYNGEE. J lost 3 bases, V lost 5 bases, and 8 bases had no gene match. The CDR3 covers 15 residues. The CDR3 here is CASSVGQGGDYGYTF. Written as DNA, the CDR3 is TGTGCCAGCAGTGTGGGACAGGGAGGGGACTATGGCTACACCTTC.

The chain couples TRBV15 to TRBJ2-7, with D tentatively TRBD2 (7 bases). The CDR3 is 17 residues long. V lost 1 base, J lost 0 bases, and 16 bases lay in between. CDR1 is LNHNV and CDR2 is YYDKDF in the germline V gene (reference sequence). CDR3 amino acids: CATSRGGGVRTSYEQYF. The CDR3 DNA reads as TGTGCCACCAGCAGAGGAGGGGGGGTTCGTACCTCCTACGAGCAGTACTTC.